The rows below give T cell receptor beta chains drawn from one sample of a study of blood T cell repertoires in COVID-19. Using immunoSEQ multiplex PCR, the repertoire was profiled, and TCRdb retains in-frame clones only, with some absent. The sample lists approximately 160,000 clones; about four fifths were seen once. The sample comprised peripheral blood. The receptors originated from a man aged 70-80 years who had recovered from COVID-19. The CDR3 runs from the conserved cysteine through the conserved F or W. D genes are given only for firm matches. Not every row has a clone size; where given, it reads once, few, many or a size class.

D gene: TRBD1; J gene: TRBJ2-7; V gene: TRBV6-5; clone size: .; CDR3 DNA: TGTGCCAGCAGCCGGGACAGGAACTCTTACGAGCAGTACTTC; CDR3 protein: CASSRDRNSYEQYF
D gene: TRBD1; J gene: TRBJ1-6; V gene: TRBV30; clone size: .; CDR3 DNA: TGTGCCTGGAGCGATAGACTCGGACAGGGAATTAATTCACCCCTCCACTTT; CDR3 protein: CAWSDRLGQGINSPLHF
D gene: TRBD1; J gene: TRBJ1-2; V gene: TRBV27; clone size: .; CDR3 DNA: TGTGCCAGCAGTGCCCAGGGGGCCTACGTTGGCTACACCTTC; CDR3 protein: CASSAQGAYVGYTF
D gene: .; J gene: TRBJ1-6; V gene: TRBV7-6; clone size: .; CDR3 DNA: TGTGCCAGCAGCTTAGCGGCGGCAAATAATTCACCCCTCCACTTT; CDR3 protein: CASSLAAANNSPLHF
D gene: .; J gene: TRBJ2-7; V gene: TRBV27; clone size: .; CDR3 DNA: TGTGCCAGCAGTTCATGGGGACTCTCCTACGAGCAGTACTTC; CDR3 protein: CASSSWGLSYEQYF
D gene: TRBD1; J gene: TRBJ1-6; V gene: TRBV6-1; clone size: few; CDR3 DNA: TGTGCCAGCAGTGATGGACAGGGACGCTCCTATAATTCACCCCTCCACTTT; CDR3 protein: CASSDGQGRSYNSPLHF
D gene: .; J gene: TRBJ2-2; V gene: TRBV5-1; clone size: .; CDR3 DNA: TGCGCCAGCAGCTCGACAGAGACGAACACCGGGGAGCTGTTTTTT; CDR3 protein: CASSSTETNTGELFF
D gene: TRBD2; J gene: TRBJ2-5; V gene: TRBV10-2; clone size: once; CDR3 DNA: TGCGCCAGCAGTGTAGGGACTAGCGGGGCCCAAGAGACCCAGTACTTC; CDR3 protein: CASSVGTSGAQETQYF
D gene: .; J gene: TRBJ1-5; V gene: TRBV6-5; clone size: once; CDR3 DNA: TGTGCCAGCAAACAGCTCAATCAGCCCCAGCATTTT; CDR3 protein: CASKQLNQPQHF
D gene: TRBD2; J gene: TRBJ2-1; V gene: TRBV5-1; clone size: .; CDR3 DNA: TGCGCCAGCAGCTTGATATTGTCTAGCGGGAGGGCGGGCAATGAGCAGTTCTTC; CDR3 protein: CASSLILSSGRAGNEQFF
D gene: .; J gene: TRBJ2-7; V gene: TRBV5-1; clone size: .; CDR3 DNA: TGCGCCAGCAGCTTAGAAGTCGGCTACGAGCAGTACTTC; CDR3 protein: CASSLEVGYEQYF
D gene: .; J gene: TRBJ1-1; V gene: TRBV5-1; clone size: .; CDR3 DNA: TGCGCCAGCAGCTTGGACAGAGACACTGAAGCTTTCTTT; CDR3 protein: CASSLDRDTEAFF
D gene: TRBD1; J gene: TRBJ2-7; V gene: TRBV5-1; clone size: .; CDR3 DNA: TGCGCCAGCAGCTCAACAGGGGGCGTCTACGAGCAGTACTTC; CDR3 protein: CASSSTGGVYEQYF
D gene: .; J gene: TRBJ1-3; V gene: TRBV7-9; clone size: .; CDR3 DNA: TGTGCCAGCAGCTTTACAGGGAGCTCTGGAAACACCATATATTTT; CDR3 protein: CASSFTGSSGNTIYF
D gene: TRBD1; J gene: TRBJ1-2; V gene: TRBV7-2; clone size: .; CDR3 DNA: TGTGCCAGCAGCTCGGGACAGGGTCCCGGCTACACCTTC; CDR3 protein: CASSSGQGPGYTF
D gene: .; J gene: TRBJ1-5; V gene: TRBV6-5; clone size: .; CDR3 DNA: TGTGCCAGCAATATCCTCGGGACACACAATCAGCCCCAGCATTTT; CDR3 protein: CASNILGTHNQPQHF
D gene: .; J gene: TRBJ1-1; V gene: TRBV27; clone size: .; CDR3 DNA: TGTGCCAGCAGTTTACGACTAATGAACACTGAAGCTTTCTTT; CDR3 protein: CASSLRLMNTEAFF
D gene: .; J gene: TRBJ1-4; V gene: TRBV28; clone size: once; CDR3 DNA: TGTGCCAGCAGCCCACCGGGAGCGTCAACTAATGAAAAACTGTTTTTT; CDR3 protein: CASSPPGASTNEKLFF
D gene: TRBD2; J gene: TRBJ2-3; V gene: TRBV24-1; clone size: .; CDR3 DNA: TGTGCCACCAAGACTAGCGGTTCCACAGATACGCAGTATTTT; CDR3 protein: CATKTSGSTDTQYF
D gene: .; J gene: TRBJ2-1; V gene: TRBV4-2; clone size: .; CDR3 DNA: TGTGCCAGCAGCCAAACTAGGGACAATGAGCAGTTCTTC; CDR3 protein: CASSQTRDNEQFF
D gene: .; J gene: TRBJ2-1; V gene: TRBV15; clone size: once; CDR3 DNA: TGTGCCACCAGCAGAGATACAAATGAGCAGTTCTTC; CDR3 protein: CATSRDTNEQFF
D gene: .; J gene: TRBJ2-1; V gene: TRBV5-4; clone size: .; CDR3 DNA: TGTGCCAGCAGCGCCCGAGAGGTGGACAATGAGCAGTTCTTC; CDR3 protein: CASSAREVDNEQFF
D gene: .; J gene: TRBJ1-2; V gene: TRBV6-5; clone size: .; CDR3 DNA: TGTGCCAGCAGTTACACGTCTACAGGGAACTATGGCTACACCTTC; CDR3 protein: CASSYTSTGNYGYTF
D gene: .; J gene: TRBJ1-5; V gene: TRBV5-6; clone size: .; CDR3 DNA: TGTGCCAGCAGCTTCTACAGTGCTAATCAGCCCCAGCATTTT; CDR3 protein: CASSFYSANQPQHF
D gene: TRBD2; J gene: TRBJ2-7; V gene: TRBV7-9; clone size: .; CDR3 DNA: TGTGCCAGCAGCCCATCCACGACTAGCGTCACCTACGAGCAGTACTTC; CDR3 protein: CASSPSTTSVTYEQYF
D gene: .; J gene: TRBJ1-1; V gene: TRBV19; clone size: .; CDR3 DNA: TGTGCCAGTAGTATATTAGACAGCAGCGAAAAAGCTTTCTTT; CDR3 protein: CASSILDSSEKAFF
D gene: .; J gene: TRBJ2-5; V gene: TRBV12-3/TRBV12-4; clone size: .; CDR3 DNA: TGTGCCAGCAGCCGACAGTTGCAAGAGACCCAGTACTTC; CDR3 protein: CASSRQLQETQYF
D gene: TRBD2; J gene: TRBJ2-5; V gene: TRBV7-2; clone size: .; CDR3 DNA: TGTGCCAGCAGCCCCCCGAGCGGGGGCCGGATGGAGACCCAGTACTTC; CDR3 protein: CASSPPSGGRMETQYF
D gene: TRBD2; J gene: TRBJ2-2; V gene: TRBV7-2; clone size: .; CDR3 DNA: TGTGCCAGCAGTCCTCGAGGGATCCAAGCGGGAGGCTTCACCGGGGAGCTGTTTTTT; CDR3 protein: CASSPRGIQAGGFTGELFF
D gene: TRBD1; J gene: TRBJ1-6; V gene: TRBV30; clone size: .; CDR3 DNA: TGTGCCTGGAGTGTGAGACAGGGGTCTTCACCCCTCCACTTT; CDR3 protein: CAWSVRQGSSPLHF
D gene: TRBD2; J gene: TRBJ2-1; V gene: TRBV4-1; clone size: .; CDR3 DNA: TGCGCCAGCAGCCAAGATCCTAGCGGGCCCTACAATGAGCAGTTCTTC; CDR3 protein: CASSQDPSGPYNEQFF
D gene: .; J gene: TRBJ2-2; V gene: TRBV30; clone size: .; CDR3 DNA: TGTGCCTGGAGTGTAAGGTTCCTTACGGGGACGAACACCGGGGAGCTGTTTTTT; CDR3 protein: CAWSVRFLTGTNTGELFF
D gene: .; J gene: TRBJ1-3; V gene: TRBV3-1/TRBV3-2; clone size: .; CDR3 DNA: TGTGCCAGCAGCCCCGTATCAGGCTCTGGAAACACCATATATTTT; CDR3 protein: CASSPVSGSGNTIYF
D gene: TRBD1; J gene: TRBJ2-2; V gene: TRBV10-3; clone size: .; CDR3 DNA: TGTGCCGTTTCCGGGACAGGGGAATCCGGGGAGCTGTTTTTT; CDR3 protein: CAVSGTGESGELFF
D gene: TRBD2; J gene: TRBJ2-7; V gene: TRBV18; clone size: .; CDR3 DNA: TGTGCCAGCTCACCAGGACTAGCGGATTCCTACGAGCAGTACTTC; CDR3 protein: CASSPGLADSYEQYF
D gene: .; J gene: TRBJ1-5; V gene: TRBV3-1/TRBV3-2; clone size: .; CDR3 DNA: TGTGCCAGCAGCCAAGGTGGCCAGCCCCAGCATTTT; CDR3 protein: CASSQGGQPQHF
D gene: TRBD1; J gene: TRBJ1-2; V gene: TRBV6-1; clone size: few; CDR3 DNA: TGTGCCAGCAGTGAAGACCCGAGGACAGGGGGGAACTATGGCTACACCTTC; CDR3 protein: CASSEDPRTGGNYGYTF
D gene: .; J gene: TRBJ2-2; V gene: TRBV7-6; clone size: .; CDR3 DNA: TGTGCCAGCAGCTTAGATTCTAAACCGAACACCGGGGAGCTGTTTTTT; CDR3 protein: CASSLDSKPNTGELFF
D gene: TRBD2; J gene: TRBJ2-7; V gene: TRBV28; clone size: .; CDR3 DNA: TGTGCCAGCAGTCGAGGGACTAGCGCTGACTACGAGCAGTACTTC; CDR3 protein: CASSRGTSADYEQYF
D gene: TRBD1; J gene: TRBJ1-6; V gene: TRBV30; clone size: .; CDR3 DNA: TGTGCCTGGAGTGGGACAGGTTATAATTCACCCCTCCACTTT; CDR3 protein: CAWSGTGYNSPLHF
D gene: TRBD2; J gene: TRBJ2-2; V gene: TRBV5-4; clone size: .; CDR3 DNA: TGTGCCAGCAGCTCGGTCGGTGGAAGGACTAGCGGGTTGAACACCGGGGAGCTGTTTTTT; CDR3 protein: CASSSVGGRTSGLNTGELFF
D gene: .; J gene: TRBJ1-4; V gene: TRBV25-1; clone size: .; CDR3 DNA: TGTGCCAGCAGTGGAGGACGGACAAGGGAACTGTTTTTT; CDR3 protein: CASSGGRTRELFF
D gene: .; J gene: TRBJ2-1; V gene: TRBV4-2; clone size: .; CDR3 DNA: TGTGCCAGCAGCCAAGAAGTGGGGAGAAGGGAGCAGTTCTTC; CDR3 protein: CASSQEVGRREQFF
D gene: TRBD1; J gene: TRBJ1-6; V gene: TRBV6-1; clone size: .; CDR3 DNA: TGTGCCAGCAGTGAATGGACAGGGGTGTCAGGTTCACCCCTCCACTTT; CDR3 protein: CASSEWTGVSGSPLHF
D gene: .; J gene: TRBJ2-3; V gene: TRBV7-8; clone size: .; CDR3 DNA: TGTGCCAGCAGCCCCCTTACAAGCACAGATACGCAGTATTTT; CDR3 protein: CASSPLTSTDTQYF
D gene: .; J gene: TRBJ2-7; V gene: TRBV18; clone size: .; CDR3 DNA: TGTGCCAGCTCACCCTCTAGTGGGGCATACTACGAGCAGTACTTC; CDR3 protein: CASSPSSGAYYEQYF
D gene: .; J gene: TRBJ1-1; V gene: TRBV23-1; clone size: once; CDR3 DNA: TGCGCCAGCAGTCAATTTACGGACGGGGTAACTGAAGCTTTCTTT; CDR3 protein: CASSQFTDGVTEAFF
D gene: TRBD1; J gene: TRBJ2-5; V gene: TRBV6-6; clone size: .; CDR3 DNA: TGTGCCAGCAGTACCCCGACAGGGAGAACTCAAGAGACCCAGTACTTC; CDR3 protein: CASSTPTGRTQETQYF
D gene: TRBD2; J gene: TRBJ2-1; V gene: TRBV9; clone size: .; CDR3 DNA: TGTGCCAGCAGCGATGGACTAGCGGCCCCCTACAATGAGCAGTTCTTC; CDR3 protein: CASSDGLAAPYNEQFF
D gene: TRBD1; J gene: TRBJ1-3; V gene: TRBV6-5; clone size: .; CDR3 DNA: TGTGCCAGCATGGGACAGGGTGACACCATATATTTT; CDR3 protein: CASMGQGDTIYF
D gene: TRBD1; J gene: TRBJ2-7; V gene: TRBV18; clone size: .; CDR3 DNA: TGTGCCAGCTCACCTAGTTGGACAGGGGTTTACGAGCAGTACTTC; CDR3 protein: CASSPSWTGVYEQYF
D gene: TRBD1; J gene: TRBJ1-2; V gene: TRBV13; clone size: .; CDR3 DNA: TGTGCCAGCAGCGCGACCCAATCCGGGACAGGGGGCTTTTTCTATGGCTACACCTTC; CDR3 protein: CASSATQSGTGGFFYGYTF
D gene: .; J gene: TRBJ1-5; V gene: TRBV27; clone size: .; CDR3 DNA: TGTGCCAGCAGTTTCCAAAATCAGCCCCAGCATTTT; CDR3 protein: CASSFQNQPQHF
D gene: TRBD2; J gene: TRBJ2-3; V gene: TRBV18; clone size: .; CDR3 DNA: TGTGCCAGCTCACCATGGAGACTAGCGGGAGTTCCCACAGATACGCAGTATTTT; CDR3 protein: CASSPWRLAGVPTDTQYF
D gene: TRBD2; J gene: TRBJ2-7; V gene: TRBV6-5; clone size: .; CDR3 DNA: TGTGCCAGCACCCAGACTAGCGTCCCCGGGGAGCAGTACTTC; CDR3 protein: CASTQTSVPGEQYF